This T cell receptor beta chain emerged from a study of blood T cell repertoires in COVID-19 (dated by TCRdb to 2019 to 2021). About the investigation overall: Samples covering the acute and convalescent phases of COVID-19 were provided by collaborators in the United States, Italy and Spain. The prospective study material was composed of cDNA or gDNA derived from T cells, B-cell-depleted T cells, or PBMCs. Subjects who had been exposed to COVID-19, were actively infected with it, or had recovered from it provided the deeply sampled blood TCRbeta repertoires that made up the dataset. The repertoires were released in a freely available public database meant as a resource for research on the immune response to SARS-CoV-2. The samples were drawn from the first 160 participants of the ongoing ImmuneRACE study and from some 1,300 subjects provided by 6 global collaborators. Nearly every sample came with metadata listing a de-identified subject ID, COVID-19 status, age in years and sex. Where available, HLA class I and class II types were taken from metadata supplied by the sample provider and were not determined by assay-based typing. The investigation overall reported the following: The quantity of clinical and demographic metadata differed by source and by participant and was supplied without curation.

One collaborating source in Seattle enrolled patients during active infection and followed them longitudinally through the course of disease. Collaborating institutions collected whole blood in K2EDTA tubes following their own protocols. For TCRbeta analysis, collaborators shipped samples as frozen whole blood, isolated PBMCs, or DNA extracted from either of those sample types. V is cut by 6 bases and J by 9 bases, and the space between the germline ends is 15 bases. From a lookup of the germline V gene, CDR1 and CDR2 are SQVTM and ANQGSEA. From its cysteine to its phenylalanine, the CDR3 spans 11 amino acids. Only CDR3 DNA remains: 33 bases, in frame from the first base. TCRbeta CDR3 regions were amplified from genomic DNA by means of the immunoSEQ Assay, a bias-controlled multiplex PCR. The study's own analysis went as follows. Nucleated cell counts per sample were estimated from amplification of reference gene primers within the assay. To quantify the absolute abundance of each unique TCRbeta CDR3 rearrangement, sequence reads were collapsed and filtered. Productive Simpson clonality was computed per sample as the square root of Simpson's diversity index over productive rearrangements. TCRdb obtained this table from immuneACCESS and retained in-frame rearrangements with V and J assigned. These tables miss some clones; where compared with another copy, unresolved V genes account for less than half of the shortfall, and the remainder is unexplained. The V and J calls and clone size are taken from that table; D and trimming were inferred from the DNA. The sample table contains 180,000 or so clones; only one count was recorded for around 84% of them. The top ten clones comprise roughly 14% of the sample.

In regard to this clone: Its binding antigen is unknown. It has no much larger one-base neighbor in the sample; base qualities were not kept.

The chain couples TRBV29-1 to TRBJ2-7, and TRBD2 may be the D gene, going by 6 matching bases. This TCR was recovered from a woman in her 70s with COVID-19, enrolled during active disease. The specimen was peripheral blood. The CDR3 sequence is CSVTMGGRQYF. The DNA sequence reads TGCAGCGTGACGATGGGGGGTAGGCAGTACTTC.